This T cell receptor beta chain originates from a study of cytomegalovirus exposure and HLA in healthy donors. General study results and limits: One later analysis reportedly identified an Asian-associated ancestry cluster that showed fewer N-insertions than the approximately 710-donor mean. TRBV6-2, TRBV6-3 and some other V segments were excluded as indistinguishable. Later analysis identified a missense DCLRE1C variant that was linked to TCR beta V- and J-gene trimming.

Turning to this clone: The antigen is unknown.

Amplification used 60 Vbeta primers and 13 Jbeta primers. The data were produced by immunoSEQ multiplex PCR, yet TCRdb's version contains in-frame clones alone and is incomplete. This table has about 170,000 clones, around three quarters appearing once. CDR3 length: 16 amino acids. Germline V gene sequence: CDR1 SQVTM, CDR2 ANQGSEA. V lost 3 bases and J lost 0, with 18 bases in between. The sequence was collected from a woman between 50 and 59 years old in good health and CMV-seronegative. The rearrangement joins TRBV29-1 to TRBJ2-7; D is possibly TRBD2 (6 bases). The specimen was PBMCs. CDR3 loop: CSVEMEGRPNSYEQYF. DNA for the CDR3: TGCAGCGTTGAGATGGAGGGACGACCTAACTCCTACGAGCAGTACTTC.